These 4 T cell receptor beta chains came from one sample sequenced in a study of chemoradiotherapy in HPV16-positive cancers. Profiled with immunoSEQ multiplex PCR; TCRdb holds only in-frame clones, not every one. The sample lists about 7,400 clones, around three quarters occurring once. The biological material was taken from a patient who underwent chemoradiotherapy. These receptors were collected from a human donor with HPV-associated anogenital cancer.

V gene TRBV9 combines with J gene TRBJ1-1; 9 bases agree with TRBD1. Germline loops: CDR1 SGDLS, CDR2 YYNGEE. This CDR3 has 16 amino acids. The J segment lost 4 bases and the V segment lost 0 bases, leaving 7 bases of the junction unmatched. CDR3 in amino acids: CASSVALTGGGTEAFF. The CDR3 coding sequence is TGTGCCAGCAGCGTAGCGCTGACAGGGGGTGGCACTGAAGCTTTCTTT.

The gene calls are TRBV5-1 and TRBJ2-7, with 15 bases fitting TRBD2. The CDR3 sequence is 15 residues long. Germline values: CDR1 SGHRS, CDR2 YFSETQ. The junction had 2 bases not matched to a gene; V was cut back by 4 bases and J by 3 bases. CDR3 in amino acids: CASSPGLAGGYEQYF. The DNA of the CDR3 is TGCGCCAGCAGCCCGGGACTAGCGGGGGGCTACGAGCAGTACTTC.

This clone was seen a few times. This chain connects TRBV5-1 to TRBJ2-3; D might be TRBD2 (6 bases). This CDR3 comprises 15 residues. V gave up 4 bases and J gave up 8 bases, with 20 bases separating them. Germline V gene lookup returns CDR1 SGHRS and CDR2 YFSETQ. The CDR3 here is CASSPEGGKIGTQYF. CDR3 in DNA: TGCGCCAGCAGCCCGGAGGGCGGGAAAATCGGTACGCAGTATTTT.

The chain combines TRBV4-2 with TRBJ2-6; 7 positions agree with TRBD1. There are 17 residues in the CDR3. CDR1 and CDR2 (germline): LGHNA, YNFKEQ. V lost 1 base to trimming and J lost 2 bases; unmatched junction nucleotides: 5. The CDR3 DNA follows: TGTGCCAGCAGCCAAGGGCAGGGGGATCCTGGGGCCAACGTCCTGACTTTC. Translating it yields CASSQGQGDPGANVLTF.